The next 11 T cell receptor beta chains were all read from a single sample in a study of response to subunit inactivated influenza vaccine. TCRdb independently ran MiXCR on the RT-PCR reads; one entry per CDR3 protein. The sample lists around 650,000 distinct CDR3 sequences; 15% to 18% were seen once. The sample in question was PBMCs from blood, obtained 11 to 12 days after vaccination. All receptors come from a man in his fifties who received an inactivated influenza vaccine.

This chain joins TRBV30 and TRBJ1-6, with a possible D match to TRBD1 (6 bases). The CDR3 is made up of 15 amino acids. Trimming shortened V by 0 bases and J by 6 bases, and 12 bases separated the two germline ends. Germline V gene data show CDR1 as GTSNPN and CDR2 as SVGIG (reference sequence). The CDR3 loop is CAWSVVGTRNSPLHF. CDR3 in DNA: TGTGCCTGGAGTGTGGTTGGGACACGTAATTCACCCCTCCACTTT.

V usage is TRBV6-5 and J usage is TRBJ2-6, with 9 bases fitting TRBD1. V was pared by 0 bases and J by 0 bases, with 3 bases of the junction left unmatched. Germline CDR1 and CDR2: MNHEY and SVGAGI. CDR3 length: 18 residues. CDR3 residues: CASSYSGQGVSGANVLTF. As DNA, the CDR3 is TGTGCCAGCAGTTACTCGGGACAGGGTGTCTCTGGGGCCAACGTCCTGACTTTC.

The chain employs TRBV7-6 and TRBJ1-3; weak D call: TRBD1 (6 bases). CDR1 and CDR2 (germline): SGHVS, FNYEAQ. CDR3 length equals 15 residues. The V gene lost 1 base and the J gene lost 4 bases, with 11 bases spanning the gap. CDR3 bases: TGTGCCAGCAGCTTAGTAAGGGGGGACGGAAACACCATATATTTT. Its translation is CASSLVRGDGNTIYF.

In its sample, this clonotype was seen a few times. The chain joins TRBV6-7 to TRBJ2-1; D ambiguous. TRBV6-7 is labeled an ORF, and its function is uncertain. The CDR3 runs 13 residues. Trimming removed 0 bases from V and 10 bases from J, with 10 bases in between. CDR3 residues: CASSYSRECEQFF. The CDR3 region has the DNA TGTGCCAGCAGTTACTCAAGGGAATGCGAGCAGTTCTTC.

This sequence joins TRBV25-1 and TRBJ2-4; 12 nucleotides align to TRBD2. The CDR3 consists of 17 residues. V lost 6 bases, J lost 3 bases, and 9 bases stayed unmatched. Germline V gene sequence: CDR1 MGHDK, CDR2 SYGVNS. The CDR3, as DNA: TGTGCCAGCAGCGCGACTAGCGGGAGTCTAGTCAAAAACATTCAGTACTTC. Translated: CASSATSGSLVKNIQYF.

The chain combines TRBV12-3 or TRBV12-4 with TRBJ1-2; perhaps TRBD1 as D (5 bases). The CDR3 length is 13 residues. Trimming removed 2 bases from V and 7 bases from J, with 11 bases in between. The CDR3 reads CASSLQGSSGYTF. CDR3 sequence (DNA): TGTGCCAGCAGTTTACAGGGTAGTTCTGGCTACACCTTC.

The V and J genes are TRBV20-1 and TRBJ1-5; D may be TRBD1 (5 bases). The germline CDR1 and CDR2 sequences are DFQATT and SNEGSKA (reference sequence). Trimming cost V 6 bases and J 3 bases, with 18 bases left between them. CDR3 size: 15 residues. CDR3 sequence: CSAQLPGSLNQPQHF. CDR3 coding DNA: TGCAGTGCACAACTTCCAGGGTCACTCAATCAGCCCCAGCATTTT.

The chain has TRBV2 and TRBJ2-4, with D hard to call. The CDR3 is 14 residues long. V was shortened by 2 bases and J by 5 bases, with 10 bases between the two germline ends. The germline V gene has CDR1 SNHLY and CDR2 FYNNEI. CDR3 loop: CASSEFDSQNIQYF. The CDR3 DNA sequence: TGTGCCAGCAGTGAATTTGATTCTCAAAACATTCAGTACTTC.

This clonotype was counted a few times. For the CDR3, the DNA is TGTGCCAGCAGCCAAGAGACCCTTCCTATGAACACCGGGGAGCTGTTTTTT. Translation gives CASSQETLPMNTGELFF. This chain links TRBV14 with TRBJ2-2, with D unresolved. Per the germline V gene, CDR1 is SGHDN and CDR2 is FVKESK. The CDR3 length is 17 residues. With 0 bases removed from V and 1 base from J, the gap between germline ends came to 12 bases.

This clonotype was counted a few times. The V gene is TRBV20-1, the J gene TRBJ2-1, with 12 bases fitting TRBD2. From germline, CDR1 is DFQATT and CDR2 SNEGSKA (reference sequence). The CDR3 runs to 15 residues. The trim removed 3 bases at V and 7 bases at J, leaving 7 bases unmatched. The CDR3 protein is CSARTSGGLGNEQFF. The CDR3 DNA follows: TGCAGTGCTAGGACTAGCGGGGGTTTGGGGAATGAGCAGTTCTTC.

The V call is TRBV7-8, the J call TRBJ2-7; a possible D gene is TRBD1 (6 bases). The V and J ends lost 3 bases and 4 bases respectively, with 25 bases between them. CDR3 size: 18 residues. The V gene's germline CDR1 is SGHVS and CDR2 FQNEAQ. The CDR3 DNA follows: TGTGCCAGCAGCTTCAATTATGGGGGCGGGCAGGGGATATACGAGCAGTACTTC. Its translation: CASSFNYGGGQGIYEQYF. The whole variable domain, remainder taken from reference TRBV7-8 and TRBJ2-7, is GAGVSQSPRYKVAKRGQDVALRCDPISGHVSLFWYQQALGQGPEFLTYFQNEAQLDKSGLPSDRFFAERPEGSVSTLKIQRTQQEDSAVYLCASSFNYGGGQGIYEQYFGPGTRLTVT.